Listed here is a single T cell receptor (beta chain). Its specific antigen is unknown. The input lacks base qualities; no much larger clone sits a single base away. TCRbeta CDR3 regions were amplified from genomic DNA using the immunoSEQ Assay, a bias-controlled multiplex PCR. The authors' pipeline ran thus. The number of nucleated cells in each sample was estimated from the amplification of reference gene primers within the assay. To quantify the absolute abundance of each unique TCRbeta CDR3 rearrangement, sequence reads were collapsed and filtered. For each sample, productive Simpson clonality was calculated as the square root of Simpson's diversity index across productive rearrangements. TCRdb provides this immuneACCESS table in a form limited to in-frame rearrangements. Some clones are lacking; in checked studies, under half of them reflect an unresolved V gene, and why the rest are absent is not known. The DNA gave D and trimming, while V, J and clone size come from that table. A total of approximately 230,000 clones appear in this sample, around 84% of them only once. In total, the top ten clones hold 1.5% to 2% of the sample.

The data are from a study of blood T cell repertoires in COVID-19 (TCRdb year 2020). Looking at the study overall: Collaborator samples came from the United States, Italy and Spain and covered acute and convalescent phases of COVID-19. The material from the prospective study consisted of cDNA or gDNA derived from T cells, B-cell-depleted T cells, or PBMCs. Deeply sampled blood TCRbeta repertoires from subjects exposed to, actively infected with, or recovered from COVID-19 were included in the dataset. The repertoires were released in a freely available public database meant as a resource for research on the immune response to SARS-CoV-2. The samples were drawn from the first 160 participants of the ongoing ImmuneRACE study and from 1,254 subjects provided by 6 global collaborators. Sample metadata almost always included a de-identified subject ID, COVID-19 status, age in years and sex. HLA class I and class II types, where available, came from metadata supplied by the sample provider rather than from assay-based typing.

Sequences MDHEN (CDR1) and SYDVKM (CDR2) are obtained from the germline V gene. V is pared back by 7 bases and J by 2 bases, with 20 bases lying between the germline termini. The CDR3 goes from the cysteine to the phenylalanine over 16 residues. Just the 48-base CDR3 DNA is kept, in frame starting at base 1. Points the paper makes about the study in general: How much clinical and demographic metadata was included differed by source and by participant, and the metadata was provided uncurated.

Enrolling through a virtual design, the prospective study's participants ranged in age from about 18 to 89 years and lived across about two dozen United States geographic areas. Cohort assignment in the prospective study relied on participant-reported clinical history from a screening survey and a study questionnaire. Recovered participants in ImmuneRACE Cohort 3 were defined as having two consecutive negative NP/OP PCR tests, clearance from a healthcare professional, or resolution of symptoms. Mobile phlebotomists in the prospective study collected whole blood, serum and a nasopharyngeal or oropharyngeal swab from every participant. Additional blood draws and questionnaires over an approximately 2-month period could optionally be provided by prospective study participants. Prospective study blood samples were shipped either frozen or at room temperature before DNA extraction.

The clonotype was recovered from a man aged 35-49 years who had recovered from COVID-19. In this chain, TRBV28 is recombined with TRBJ1-2; matching of 6 bases hints at TRBD1 as the D gene. Source material: PBMCs or T cells enriched from blood (not recorded which). The DNA is as follows: TGTGCCAGCACTCTAAATGAGGGGAGGGGGAACTATGGCTACACCTTC. Its translation is CASTLNEGRGNYGYTF.